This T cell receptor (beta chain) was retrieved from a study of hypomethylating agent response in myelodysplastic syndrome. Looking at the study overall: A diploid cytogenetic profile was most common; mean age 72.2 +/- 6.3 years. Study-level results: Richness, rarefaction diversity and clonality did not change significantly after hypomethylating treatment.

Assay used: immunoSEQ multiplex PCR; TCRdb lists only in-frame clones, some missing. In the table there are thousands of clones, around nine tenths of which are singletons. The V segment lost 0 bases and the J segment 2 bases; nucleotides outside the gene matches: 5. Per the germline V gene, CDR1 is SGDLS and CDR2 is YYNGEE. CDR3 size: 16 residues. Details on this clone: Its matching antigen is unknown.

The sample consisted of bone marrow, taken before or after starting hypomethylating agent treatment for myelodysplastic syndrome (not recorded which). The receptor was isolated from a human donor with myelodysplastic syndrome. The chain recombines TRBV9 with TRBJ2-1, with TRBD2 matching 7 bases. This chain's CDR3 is CASSVVPSGAYNEQFF. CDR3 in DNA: TGTGCCAGCAGCGTAGTTCCTAGCGGAGCCTACAATGAGCAGTTCTTC. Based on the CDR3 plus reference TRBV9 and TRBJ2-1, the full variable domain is DSGVTQTPKHLITATGQRVTLRCSPRSGDLSVYWYQQSLDQGLQFLIQYYNGEERAKGNILERFSAQQFPDLHSELNLSSLELGDSALYFCASSVVPSGAYNEQFFGPGTRLTVL.